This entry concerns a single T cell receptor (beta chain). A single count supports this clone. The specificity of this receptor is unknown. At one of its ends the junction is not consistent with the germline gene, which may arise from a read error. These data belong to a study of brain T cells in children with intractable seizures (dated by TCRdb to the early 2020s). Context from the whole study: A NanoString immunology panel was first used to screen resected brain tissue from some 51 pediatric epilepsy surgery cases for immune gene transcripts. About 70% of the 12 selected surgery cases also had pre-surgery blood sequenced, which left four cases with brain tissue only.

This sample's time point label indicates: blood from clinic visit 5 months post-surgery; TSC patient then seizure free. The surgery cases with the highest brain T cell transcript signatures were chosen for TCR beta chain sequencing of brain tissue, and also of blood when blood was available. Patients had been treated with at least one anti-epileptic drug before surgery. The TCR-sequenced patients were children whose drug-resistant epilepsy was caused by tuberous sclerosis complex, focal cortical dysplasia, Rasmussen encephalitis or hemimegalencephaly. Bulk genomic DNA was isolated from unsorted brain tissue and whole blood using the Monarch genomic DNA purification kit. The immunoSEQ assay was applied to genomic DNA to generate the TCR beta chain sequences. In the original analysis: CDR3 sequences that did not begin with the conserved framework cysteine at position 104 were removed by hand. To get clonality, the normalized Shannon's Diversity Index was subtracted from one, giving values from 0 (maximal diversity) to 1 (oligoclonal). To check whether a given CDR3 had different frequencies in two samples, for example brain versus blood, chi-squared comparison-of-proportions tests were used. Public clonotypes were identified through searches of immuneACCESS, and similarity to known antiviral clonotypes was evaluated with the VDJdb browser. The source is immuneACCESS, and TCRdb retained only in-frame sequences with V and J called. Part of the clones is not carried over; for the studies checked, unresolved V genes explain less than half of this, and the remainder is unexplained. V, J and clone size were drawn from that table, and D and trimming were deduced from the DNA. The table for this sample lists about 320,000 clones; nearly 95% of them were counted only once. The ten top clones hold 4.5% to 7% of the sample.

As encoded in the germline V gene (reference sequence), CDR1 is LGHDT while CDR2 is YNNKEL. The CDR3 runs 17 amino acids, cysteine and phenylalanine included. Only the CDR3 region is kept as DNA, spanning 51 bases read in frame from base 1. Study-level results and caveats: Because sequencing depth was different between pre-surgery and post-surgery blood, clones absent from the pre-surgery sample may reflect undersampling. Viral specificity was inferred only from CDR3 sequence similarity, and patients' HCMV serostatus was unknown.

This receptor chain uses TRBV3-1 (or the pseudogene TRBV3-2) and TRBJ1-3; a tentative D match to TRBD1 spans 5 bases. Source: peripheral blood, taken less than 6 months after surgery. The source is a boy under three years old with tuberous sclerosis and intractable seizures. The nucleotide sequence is TGTGCCAGCAGCCTACTAAAGGGTACGGGGACTGGGAACACCATATATTTT. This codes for CASSLLKGTGTGNTIYF.